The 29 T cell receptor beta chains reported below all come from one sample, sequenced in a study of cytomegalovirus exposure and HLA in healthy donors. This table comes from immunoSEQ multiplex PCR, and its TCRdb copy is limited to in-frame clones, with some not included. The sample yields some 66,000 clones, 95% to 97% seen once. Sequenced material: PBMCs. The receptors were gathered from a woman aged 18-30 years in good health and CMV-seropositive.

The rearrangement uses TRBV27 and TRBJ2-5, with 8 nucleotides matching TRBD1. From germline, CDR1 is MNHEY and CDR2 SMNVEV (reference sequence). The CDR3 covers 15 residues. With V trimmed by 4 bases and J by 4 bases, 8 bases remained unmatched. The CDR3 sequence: CASSSTGGYGETQYF. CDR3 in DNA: TGTGCCAGCAGTTCCACAGGGGGGTATGGAGAGACCCAGTACTTC.

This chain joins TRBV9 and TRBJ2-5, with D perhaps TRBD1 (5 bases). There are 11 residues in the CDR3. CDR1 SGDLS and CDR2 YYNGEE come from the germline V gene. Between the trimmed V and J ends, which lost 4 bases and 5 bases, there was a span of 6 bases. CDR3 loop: CASSQGETQYF. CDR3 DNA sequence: TGTGCCAGCAGCCAGGGCGAGACCCAGTACTTC.

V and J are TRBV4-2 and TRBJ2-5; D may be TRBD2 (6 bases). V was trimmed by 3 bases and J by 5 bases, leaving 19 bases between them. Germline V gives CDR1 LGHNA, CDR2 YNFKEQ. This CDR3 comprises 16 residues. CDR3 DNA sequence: TGTGCCAGCAGCCACTGGTTTAGGGAGGCTGGGGAGACCCAGTACTTC. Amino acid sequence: CASSHWFREAGETQYF.

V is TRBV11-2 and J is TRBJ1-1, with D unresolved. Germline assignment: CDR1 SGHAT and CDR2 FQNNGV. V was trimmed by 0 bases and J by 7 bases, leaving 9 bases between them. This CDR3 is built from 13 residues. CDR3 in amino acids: CASSLDLPSEAFF. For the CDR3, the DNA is TGTGCCAGCAGCTTAGATCTACCGAGTGAAGCTTTCTTT.

The CDR3 DNA is TGTGCCAGCAGCGGACTAGCGGGAGGTTGGGATGAGCAGTTCTTC. It codes for CASSGLAGGWDEQFF. The V gene is TRBV6-1, the J gene TRBJ2-1, with TRBD2 matching 14 bases. Per germline, CDR1 MNHNS and CDR2 SASEGT. The V gene end was trimmed by 6 bases and the J gene end by 8 bases; junction bases not matched to a gene: 6. This CDR3 has 15 amino acids.

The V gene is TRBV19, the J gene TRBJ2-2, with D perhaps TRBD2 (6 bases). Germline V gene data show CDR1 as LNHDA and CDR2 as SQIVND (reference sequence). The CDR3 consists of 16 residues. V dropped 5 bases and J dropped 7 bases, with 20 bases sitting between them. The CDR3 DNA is TGTGCCAGTAGTCCAGGAGGGGATAGGAGGCTCGGGGAGCTGTTTTTT. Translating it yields CASSPGGDRRLGELFF.

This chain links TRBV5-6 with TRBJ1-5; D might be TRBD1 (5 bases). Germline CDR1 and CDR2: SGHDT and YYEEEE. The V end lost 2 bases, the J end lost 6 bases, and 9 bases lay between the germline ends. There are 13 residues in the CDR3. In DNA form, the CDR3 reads TGTGCCAGCAGCTTACGGGGGATTCAGCCCCAGCATTTT. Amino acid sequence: CASSLRGIQPQHF. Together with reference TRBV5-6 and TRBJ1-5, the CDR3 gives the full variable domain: DAGVTQSPTHLIKTRGQQVTLRCSPKSGHDTVSWYQQALGQGPQFIFQYYEEEERQRGNFPDRFSGHQFPNYSSELNVNALLLGDSALYLCASSLRGIQPQHFGDGTRLSIL.

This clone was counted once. The CDR3 DNA sequence: TGTGCCAGCAGCTCACTAGCGGGATTGCCTAACGACTACGAGCAGTACTTC. It translates to CASSSLAGLPNDYEQYF. The V gene is TRBV5-6, the J gene TRBJ2-7; the match to TRBD2 covers 10 bases. Per germline, CDR1 SGHDT and CDR2 YYEEEE. The J segment lost 3 bases and the V segment lost 3 bases, leaving 12 bases of the junction unmatched. The CDR3 has 17 residues.

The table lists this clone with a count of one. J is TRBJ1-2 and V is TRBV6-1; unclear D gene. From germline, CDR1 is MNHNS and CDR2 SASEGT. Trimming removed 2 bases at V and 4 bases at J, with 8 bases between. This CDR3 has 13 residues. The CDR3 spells CASSERFSYGYTF. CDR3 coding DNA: TGTGCCAGCAGTGAACGGTTTAGCTATGGCTACACCTTC.

The CDR3 nucleotides read TGTGCCAGCAGAGCAGGGGGGACTGAAGCTTTCTTT. Encoded protein: CASRAGGTEAFF. The chain employs TRBV27 and TRBJ1-1, with 7 bases lining up with TRBD1. V shed 6 bases, J shed 5 bases, and the junction held 3 bases outside the gene matches. Germline V CDR1 and CDR2: MNHEY, SMNVEV (reference sequence). The CDR3 has 12 residues.

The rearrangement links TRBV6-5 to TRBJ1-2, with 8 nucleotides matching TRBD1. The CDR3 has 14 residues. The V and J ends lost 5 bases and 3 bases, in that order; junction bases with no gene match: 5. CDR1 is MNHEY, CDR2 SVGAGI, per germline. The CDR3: CASSVSTGDYGYTF. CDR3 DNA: TGTGCCAGCAGTGTCTCGACAGGGGACTATGGCTACACCTTC.

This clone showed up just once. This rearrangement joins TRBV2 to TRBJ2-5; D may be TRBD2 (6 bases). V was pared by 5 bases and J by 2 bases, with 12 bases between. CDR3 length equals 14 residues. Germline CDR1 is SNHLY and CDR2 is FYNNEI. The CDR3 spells CASSIIADQETQYF. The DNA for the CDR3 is TGTGCCAGCAGTATTATAGCGGATCAAGAGACCCAGTACTTC.

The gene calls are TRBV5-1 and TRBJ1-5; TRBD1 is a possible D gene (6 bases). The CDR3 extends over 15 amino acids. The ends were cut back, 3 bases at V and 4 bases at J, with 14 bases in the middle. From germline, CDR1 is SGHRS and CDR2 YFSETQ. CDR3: CASSYTGQKNQPQHF. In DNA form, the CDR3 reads TGCGCCAGCAGCTATACTGGACAGAAAAATCAGCCCCAGCATTTT.

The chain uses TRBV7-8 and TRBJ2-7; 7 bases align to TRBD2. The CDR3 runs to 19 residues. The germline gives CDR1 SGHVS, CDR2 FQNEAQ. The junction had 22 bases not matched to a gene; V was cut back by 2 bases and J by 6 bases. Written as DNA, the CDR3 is TGTGCCAGCAGCTTACTGGCCGTAGTAGCGGGTAACCCGCCTGCCGAGCAGTACTTC. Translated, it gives CASSLLAVVAGNPPAEQYF.

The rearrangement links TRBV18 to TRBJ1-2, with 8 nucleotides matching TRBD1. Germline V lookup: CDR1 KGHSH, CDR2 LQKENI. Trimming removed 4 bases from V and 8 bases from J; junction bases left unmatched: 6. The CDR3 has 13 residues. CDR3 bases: TGTGCCAGCTCACTCGGACAGGGTAGAGGCTACACCTTC. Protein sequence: CASSLGQGRGYTF.

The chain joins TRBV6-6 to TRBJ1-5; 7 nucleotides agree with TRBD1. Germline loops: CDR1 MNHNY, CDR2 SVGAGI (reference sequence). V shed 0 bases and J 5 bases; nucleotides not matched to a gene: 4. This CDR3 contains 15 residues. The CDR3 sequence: CASSYSTGKDQPQHF. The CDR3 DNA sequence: TGTGCCAGCAGTTACTCGACAGGGAAGGATCAGCCCCAGCATTTT.

CDR3 coding DNA: TGTGCCAGCAGTGACGGATGGGCCCGTGAGCAGTACTTC. Its protein product is CASSDGWAREQYF. The chain employs TRBV6-1 and TRBJ2-7; D ambiguous. Germline V gene sequence: CDR1 MNHNS, CDR2 SASEGT. This CDR3 contains 13 residues. With 3 bases removed from V and 7 bases from J, the gap between germline ends came to 13 bases.

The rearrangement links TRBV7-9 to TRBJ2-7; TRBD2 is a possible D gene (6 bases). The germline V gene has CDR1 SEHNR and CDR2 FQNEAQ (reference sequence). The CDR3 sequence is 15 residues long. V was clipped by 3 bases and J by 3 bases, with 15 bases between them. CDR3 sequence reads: CASSLWTKLGYEQYF. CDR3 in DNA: TGTGCCAGCAGCTTGTGGACTAAATTGGGCTACGAGCAGTACTTC.

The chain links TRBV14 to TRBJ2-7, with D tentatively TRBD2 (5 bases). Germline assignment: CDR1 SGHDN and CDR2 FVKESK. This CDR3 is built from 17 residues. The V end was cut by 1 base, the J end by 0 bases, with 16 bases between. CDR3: CASSQVRSKRTSYEQYF. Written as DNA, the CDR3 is TGTGCCAGCAGCCAAGTCAGGTCCAAGCGGACCTCCTACGAGCAGTACTTC.

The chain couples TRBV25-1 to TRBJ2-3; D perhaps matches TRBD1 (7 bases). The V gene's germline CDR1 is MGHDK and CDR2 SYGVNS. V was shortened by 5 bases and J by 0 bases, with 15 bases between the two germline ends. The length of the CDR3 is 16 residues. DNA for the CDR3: TGTGCCAGCAGTCCACCAGGGGGGTCCAGCACAGATACGCAGTATTTT. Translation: CASSPPGGSSTDTQYF.

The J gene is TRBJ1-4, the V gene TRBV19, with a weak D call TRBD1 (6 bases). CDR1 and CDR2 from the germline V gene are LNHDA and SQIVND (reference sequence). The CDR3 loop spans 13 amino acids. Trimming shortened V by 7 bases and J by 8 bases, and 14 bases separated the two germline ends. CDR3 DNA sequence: TGTGCCAGTAACGGGGGGGCCCCCGAAAAACTGTTTTTT. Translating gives CASNGGAPEKLFF.

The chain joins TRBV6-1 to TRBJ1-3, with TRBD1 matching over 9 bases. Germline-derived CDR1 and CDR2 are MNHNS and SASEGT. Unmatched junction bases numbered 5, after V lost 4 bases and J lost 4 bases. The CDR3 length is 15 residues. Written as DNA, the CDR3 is TGTGCCAGCAGTGGGGCGACAGGGGGAGGAAACACCATATATTTT. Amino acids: CASSGATGGGNTIYF.

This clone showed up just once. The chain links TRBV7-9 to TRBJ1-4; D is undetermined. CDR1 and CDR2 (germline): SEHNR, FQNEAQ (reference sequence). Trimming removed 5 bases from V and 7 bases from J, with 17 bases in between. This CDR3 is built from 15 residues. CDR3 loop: CASSEERVKGEKLFF. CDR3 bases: TGTGCCAGCAGCGAGGAGAGGGTAAAGGGTGAAAAACTGTTTTTT. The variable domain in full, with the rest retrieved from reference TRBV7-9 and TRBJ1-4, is DTGVSQNPRHKITKRGQNVTFRCDPISEHNRLYWYRQTLGQGPEFLTYFQNEAQLEKSRLLSDRFSAERPKGSFSTLEIQRTEQGDSAMYLCASSEERVKGEKLFFGSGTQLSVL.

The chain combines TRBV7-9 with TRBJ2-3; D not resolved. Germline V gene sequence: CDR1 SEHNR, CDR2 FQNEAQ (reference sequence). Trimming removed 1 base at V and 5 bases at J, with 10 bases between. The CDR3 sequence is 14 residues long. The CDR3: CASSLDSTGDTQYF. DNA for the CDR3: TGTGCCAGCAGCTTAGATTCGACGGGAGATACGCAGTATTTT.

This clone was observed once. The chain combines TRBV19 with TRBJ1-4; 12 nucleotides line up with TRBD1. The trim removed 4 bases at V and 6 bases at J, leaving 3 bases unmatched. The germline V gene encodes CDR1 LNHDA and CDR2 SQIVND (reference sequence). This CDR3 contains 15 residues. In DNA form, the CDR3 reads TGTGCCAGTAGTACCGGGACAGGGGGCTATGAAAAACTGTTTTTT. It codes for CASSTGTGGYEKLFF.

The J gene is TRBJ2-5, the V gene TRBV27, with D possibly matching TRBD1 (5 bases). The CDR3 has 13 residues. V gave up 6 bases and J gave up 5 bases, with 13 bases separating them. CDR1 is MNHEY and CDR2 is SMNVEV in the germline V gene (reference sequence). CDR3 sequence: CASRDSYRETQYF. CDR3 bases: TGTGCCAGCAGAGACAGCTATCGGGAGACCCAGTACTTC.

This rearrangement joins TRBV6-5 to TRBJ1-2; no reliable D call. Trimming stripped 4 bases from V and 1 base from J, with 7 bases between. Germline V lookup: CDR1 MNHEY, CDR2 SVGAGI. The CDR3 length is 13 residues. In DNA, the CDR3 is TGTGCCAGCAGTTCCCAAATTAACTATGGCTACACCTTC. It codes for CASSSQINYGYTF.

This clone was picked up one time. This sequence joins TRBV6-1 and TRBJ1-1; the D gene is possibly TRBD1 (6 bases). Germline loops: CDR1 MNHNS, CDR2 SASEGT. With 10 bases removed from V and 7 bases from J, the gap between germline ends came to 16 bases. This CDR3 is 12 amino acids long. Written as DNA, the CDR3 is TGTGCCACCCTACTGACAGGTATTGAAGCTTTCTTT. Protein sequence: CATLLTGIEAFF.

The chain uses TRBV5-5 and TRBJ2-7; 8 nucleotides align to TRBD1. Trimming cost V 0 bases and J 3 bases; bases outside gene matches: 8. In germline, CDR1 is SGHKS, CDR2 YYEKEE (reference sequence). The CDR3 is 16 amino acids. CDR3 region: CASSLVPQGALYEQYF. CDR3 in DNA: TGTGCCAGCAGCTTGGTCCCGCAGGGGGCCCTCTACGAGCAGTACTTC. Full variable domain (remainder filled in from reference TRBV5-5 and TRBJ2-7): DAGVTQSPTHLIKTRGQQVTLRCSPISGHKSVSWYQQVLGQGPQFIFQYYEKEERGRGNFPDRFSARQFPNYSSELNVNALLLGDSALYLCASSLVPQGALYEQYFGPGTRLTVT.